The sequence of this TCR beta chain was determined in a study of T cells in Graves' hyperthyroidism and ophthalmopathy. General study results and limits: Ophthalmopathy was separated from stable hyperthyroidism by a 13 V-J model.

The CDR3 regions of TCR beta were amplified from RNA transcripts. The HTBI set primed first-round TCR CDR3 RT-PCR. TCRdb fed the multiplex PCR reads into MiXCR, producing one record per CDR3 protein. The sample shows more than 150,000 distinct CDR3 sequences, about 17% of them seen only once. The CDR3 contains 13 residues. The germline V gene encodes CDR1 SEHNR and CDR2 FQNEAQ (reference sequence). V dropped 6 bases and J dropped 8; count of bases not matched to a gene: 9. This clonotype was detected ten times or more. What it recognizes is unknown. The hyperthyroidism patients had all been newly diagnosed, and their disease duration was under 2 months. Their ages ranged from 18 to 65 years. Together with thyroid ultrasound, orbital computed tomography, serum thyroxine and TRAb, clinical symptoms were used for diagnoses.

The sequence derives from a woman aged 50 to 65 with Graves' hyperthyroidism. V is TRBV7-9 and J is TRBJ1-2; 7 nucleotides match TRBD1. Material for sequencing was blood. CDR3: CASSPDRVGGYTF. The CDR3 bases are TGTGCCAGCAGTCCCGACAGGGTTGGCGGCTACACCTTC.